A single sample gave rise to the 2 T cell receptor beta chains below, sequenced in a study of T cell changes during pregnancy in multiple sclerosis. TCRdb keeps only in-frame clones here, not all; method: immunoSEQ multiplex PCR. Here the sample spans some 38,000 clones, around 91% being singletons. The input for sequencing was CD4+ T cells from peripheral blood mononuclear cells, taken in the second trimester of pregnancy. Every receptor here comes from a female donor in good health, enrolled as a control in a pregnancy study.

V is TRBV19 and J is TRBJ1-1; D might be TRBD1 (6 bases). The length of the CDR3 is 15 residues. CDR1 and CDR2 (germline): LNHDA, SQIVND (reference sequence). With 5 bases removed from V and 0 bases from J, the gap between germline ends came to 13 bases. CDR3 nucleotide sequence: TGTGCCAGTAGTTCCCCGGACAGTATGAACACTGAAGCTTTCTTT. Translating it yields CASSSPDSMNTEAFF.

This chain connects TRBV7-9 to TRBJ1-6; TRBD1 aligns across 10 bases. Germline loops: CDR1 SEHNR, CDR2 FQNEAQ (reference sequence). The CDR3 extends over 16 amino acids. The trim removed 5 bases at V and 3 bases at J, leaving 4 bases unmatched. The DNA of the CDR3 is TGTGCCAGCAGCCGGGGACAGGGGTTCTATAATTCACCCCTCCACTTT. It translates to CASSRGQGFYNSPLHF.